Reported below is one T cell receptor (beta chain). Original handling: For nucleated cells, counts were estimated from reference gene primer amplification. Profiling relied on immunoSEQ multiplex PCR, and the TCRdb table lists in-frame clones only, not all of them. V and J calls and clone size are given by that table; D and trimming were obtained from the DNA. The repertoire has about 73,000 clones, 89% of them found once; the top ten carry around 9%. This sample was included in a study of blood T cell repertoires in COVID-19. Study-level background: The study drew acute and convalescent COVID-19 samples from the United States, Italy and Spain. Nucleic acid was either cDNA or gDNA, and it came from T cells, B-cell-depleted T cells, or PBMCs.

The germline CDR1 and CDR2 sequences are SGHNT and YENEEA. Trimming cost V 2 bases and J 5 bases; bases outside gene matches: 3. The CDR3 sequence is 15 residues long. This TCR came from a man older than 75 with acute or convalescent COVID-19. The sample comprised peripheral blood. V gene TRBV11-3 combines with J gene TRBJ2-1; 10 nucleotides match TRBD2. The CDR3: CASSLNSGRNNEQFF. CDR3 bases: TGTGCCAGCAGCTTAAATAGCGGGAGGAACAATGAGCAGTTCTTC.